This T cell receptor (beta chain) was sequenced for a study of blood T cell repertoires in COVID-19. Turning to the study itself: From the United States, Italy and Spain came samples of acute and convalescent COVID-19.

The V gene end was trimmed by 1 base and the J gene end by 1 base; junction bases not matched to a gene: 6. CDR1 is MGHRA, CDR2 YSYEKL, per germline. The CDR3 sequence is 16 residues long. In the study's own analysis: How many nucleated cells were present was estimated from reference gene primer amplification. Libraries were prepared by immunoSEQ multiplex PCR; TCRdb keeps only in-frame clonotypes and omits some of them. V and J calls plus clone size are reproduced from that table; the DNA served to infer D and trimming. Of about 220,000 clones listed, 84% are singletons. Sequenced sample: peripheral blood. The chain uses TRBV4-1 and TRBJ2-5; 7 bases fit TRBD2. The receptor was derived from a woman between 55 and 75 years old who had recovered from COVID-19. Here the CDR3 DNA reads TGCGCCAGCAGCCAAGTGCCAGCGGGAATCCAAGAGACCCAGTACTTC. It codes for CASSQVPAGIQETQYF.